The subject of this entry is one T cell receptor (beta chain). Which antigen it targets is not known. Base qualities are not at hand, and no much larger clone is one base apart. TCRbeta CDR3 regions were amplified from genomic DNA using the immunoSEQ Assay, a bias-controlled multiplex PCR. In the authors' own workflow: The number of nucleated cells in each sample was estimated from the amplification of reference gene primers within the assay. Sequence reads were collapsed and filtered to measure the absolute abundance of every unique TCRbeta CDR3 rearrangement. For each sample, productive Simpson clonality was calculated by taking the square root of Simpson's diversity index across productive rearrangements. Imported from immuneACCESS, the table was reduced by TCRdb to in-frame sequences with V and J called. These copies leave out some clones; in studies compared against another copy, an unresolved V gene accounts for under half, and the cause of the remainder is not known. V, J and clone size derive from that table, while D and trimming were established from the DNA sequence. The sample profile shows about 72,000 clones; 86% of them were found once. The top ten constitute approximately 10% of the sample.

This entry is derived from a study of blood T cell repertoires in COVID-19 (dated by TCRdb to 2018 to 2020). General notes on the study: Samples from collaborators originated in the United States, Italy and Spain and spanned both the acute and convalescent phases of COVID-19. Samples came from the ongoing ImmuneRACE study (first 160 participants) plus 1,254 subjects from 6 global collaborators. The repertoires were released in a freely available public database meant as a resource for research on the immune response to SARS-CoV-2. The prospective study material was composed of cDNA or gDNA derived from T cells, B-cell-depleted T cells, or PBMCs. Deeply sampled blood TCRbeta repertoires from subjects exposed to, actively infected with, or recovered from COVID-19 were included in the dataset. Where HLA class I and class II types were available, the types were taken from metadata supplied by the sample provider, not from assay-based typing. Nearly every sample came with metadata listing a de-identified subject ID, COVID-19 status, age in years and sex. What the research found in general, with its limitations: The quantity of clinical and demographic metadata differed by source and by participant and was supplied without curation.

The collaborating institutions used their own protocols to collect whole blood in K2EDTA tubes. For TCRbeta analysis, collaborator samples were shipped as frozen whole blood, as isolated PBMCs, or as DNA extracted from either sample type. From a lookup of the germline V gene (reference sequence), CDR1 and CDR2 are LGHDT and YNNKEL. The germline V end is reduced by 4 bases and the J end by 3 bases; junction bases left unmatched: 2. The CDR3 measures 14 amino acids from cysteine to phenylalanine. The only DNA kept is the CDR3, 42 bases in frame from the first base. The sequence joins TRBV3-1 (or the pseudogene TRBV3-2) to TRBJ2-7; 11 bases in the junction line up with TRBD2. The sequencing input was peripheral blood. The TCR comes from a man aged 65-85 years with active or convalescent COVID-19. The DNA sequence follows: TGTGCCAGCAGCCCCGGGACTAGCGGCTACGAGCAGTACTTC. Its protein is CASSPGTSGYEQYF.